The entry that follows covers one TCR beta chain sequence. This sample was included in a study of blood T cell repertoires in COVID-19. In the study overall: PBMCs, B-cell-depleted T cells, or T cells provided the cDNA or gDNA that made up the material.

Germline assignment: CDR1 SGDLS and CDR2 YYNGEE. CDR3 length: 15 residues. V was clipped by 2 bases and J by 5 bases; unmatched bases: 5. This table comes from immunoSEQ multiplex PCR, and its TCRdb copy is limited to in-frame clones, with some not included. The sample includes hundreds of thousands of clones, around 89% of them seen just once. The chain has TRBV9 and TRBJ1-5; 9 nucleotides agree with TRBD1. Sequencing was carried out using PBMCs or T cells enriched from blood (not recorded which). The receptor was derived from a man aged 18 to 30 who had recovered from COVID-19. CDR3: CASSVGTGLDQPQHF. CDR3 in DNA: TGTGCCAGCAGCGTTGGGACAGGGTTGGATCAGCCCCAGCATTTT.